Each of the 31 T cell receptor beta chains below was sequenced from the same sample in a study of technical replicates of blood from a handful of donors. Sequenced by immunoSEQ multiplex PCR; TCRdb stores in-frame clones only, minus some. This table holds tens of thousands of clones, 96% found once. Sequencing used T cells isolated from PBMCs. Receptor source: a human donor in good health.

The genes are TRBV28 and TRBJ1-3, with D possibly TRBD1 on 6 matching bases. Looked up from germline, CDR1 is MDHEN and CDR2 is SYDVKM. V gave up 5 bases and J gave up 4 bases, with 12 bases separating them. CDR3 size: 14 residues. CDR3 residues: CASSEGGSGNTIYF. The CDR3 DNA is TGTGCCAGCAGTGAAGGGGGATCGGGAAACACCATATATTTT.

The chain combines TRBV7-6 with TRBJ1-3; D is uncertain. The CDR3 totals 15 residues. Trimming pared 2 bases from V and 3 bases from J, leaving 11 bases between. Per the germline V gene, CDR1 is SGHVS and CDR2 is FNYEAQ. DNA of the CDR3: TGTGCCAGCAGCTTATCACAGCCCCTTGGAAACACCATATATTTT. Amino acid sequence: CASSLSQPLGNTIYF.

The V call is TRBV7-6, the J call TRBJ1-1, with a weak D call TRBD1 (6 bases). The CDR3 consists of 14 residues. Germline lookup yields CDR1 SGHVS and CDR2 FNYEAQ. Trimming took off 2 bases at V and 7 bases at J, with 14 bases between the two ends. The CDR3 sequence: CASSLYDGGGEAFF. As DNA, the CDR3 is TGTGCCAGCAGCTTATATGATGGGGGCGGTGAAGCTTTCTTT.

The chain links TRBV4-1 to TRBJ2-7; 13 bases are shared with TRBD2. CDR3 size: 15 residues. V lost 5 bases to trimming and J lost 7 bases; unmatched junction nucleotides: 8. The V gene's germline CDR1 is MGHRA and CDR2 YSYEKL. CDR3: CASSYGLAGAREQYF. In DNA, the CDR3 is TGCGCCAGCAGCTATGGACTAGCGGGAGCCCGGGAGCAGTACTTC.

The chain joins TRBV30 to TRBJ2-3; TRBD1 might be the D (6 bases). CDR1 and CDR2 (germline): GTSNPN, SVGIG (reference sequence). The CDR3 has 15 amino acids. V was clipped by 3 bases and J by 0 bases, with 13 bases between them. This CDR3 is CAWSSTGVSTDTQYF. Written as DNA, the CDR3 is TGTGCCTGGAGCTCGACAGGAGTTAGCACAGATACGCAGTATTTT.

This clone was counted a few times. This sequence joins TRBV29-1 and TRBJ1-1; tentative D call: TRBD1 (6 bases). Germline V gene lookup returns CDR1 SQVTM and CDR2 ANQGSEA. The CDR3 loop spans 11 amino acids. The V gene lost 4 bases and the J gene lost 6 bases, with 9 bases spanning the gap. Here the CDR3 reads CSVARQAEAFF. CDR3 bases: TGCAGCGTTGCTAGACAGGCTGAAGCTTTCTTT. The full variable domain, in which reference TRBV29-1 and TRBJ1-1 provide the parts outside the CDR3, is SAVISQKPSRDICQRGTSLTIQCQVDSQVTMMFWYRQQPGQSLTLIATANQGSEATYESGFVIDKFPISRPNLTFSTLTVSNMSPEDSSIYLCSVARQAEAFFGQGTRLTVV.

This clone was seen once. The chain has TRBV19 and TRBJ2-7; D not resolved. Germline CDR1 is LNHDA and CDR2 is SQIVND (reference sequence). Between the trimmed V and J ends, which lost 5 bases and 2 bases, there was a span of 13 bases. This CDR3 is 14 amino acids long. CDR3 nucleotide sequence: TGTGCCAGTAGTTCTAATTCTCTTCCCTACGAGCAGTACTTC. It encodes CASSSNSLPYEQYF.

This clone was detected once. The genes are TRBV28 and TRBJ2-1, with 8 bases identical to TRBD1. Germline loops: CDR1 MDHEN, CDR2 SYDVKM. The CDR3 has 16 amino acids. With 5 bases clipped from V and 3 bases from J, the junction kept 9 bases outside the gene matches. The CDR3 here is CASSPHWTGSYNEQFF. CDR3 bases: TGTGCCAGCAGTCCCCATTGGACAGGGAGCTACAATGAGCAGTTCTTC.

Here the CDR3 reads CATRTSGSPEYF. CDR3 DNA sequence: TGTGCCACCCGGACTAGCGGGAGCCCGGAGTACTTC. This rearrangement joins TRBV6-5 to TRBJ2-5, with 13 nucleotides matching TRBD2. CDR3 size: 12 residues. Unmatched junction bases numbered 8, after V lost 10 bases and J lost 12 bases. Germline CDR1 reads MNHEY; CDR2 reads SVGAGI.

The rearrangement links TRBV6-5 to TRBJ1-2; D unclear. The germline V gene has CDR1 MNHEY and CDR2 SVGAGI. Trimming removed 7 bases from V and 5 bases from J, with 14 bases in between. This CDR3 contains 13 residues. The CDR3 protein is CASTLPGGYGYTF. The CDR3 DNA reads TGTGCCAGCACCCTGCCCGGAGGTTATGGCTACACCTTC.

This chain links TRBV30 with TRBJ2-7, with TRBD1 identical over 7 bases. With 4 bases clipped from V and 2 bases from J, the junction kept 5 bases outside the gene matches. The length of the CDR3 is 13 residues. CDR1 is GTSNPN and CDR2 is SVGIG in the germline V gene (reference sequence). DNA of the CDR3: TGTGCCTGGACTTGGGGGACAGCCTACGAGCAGTACTTC. It yields the protein CAWTWGTAYEQYF.

V gene TRBV6-6 combines with J gene TRBJ2-7; TRBD2 might be the D (5 bases). Germline V gives CDR1 MNHNY, CDR2 SVGAGI (reference sequence). Trimming pared 5 bases from V and 1 base from J, leaving 12 bases between. The CDR3 has 14 residues. This chain's CDR3 is CASSPPDWSYEQYF. CDR3 sequence (DNA): TGTGCCAGCAGTCCCCCGGACTGGTCCTACGAGCAGTACTTC.

Points on this clone: This CDR3 is also generated by other DNA sequences in the sample. The chain carries TRBV6-5 and TRBJ2-3; 13 bases fit TRBD2. The CDR3 extends over 15 amino acids. V shed 5 bases, J shed 2 bases, and the junction held 1 base outside the gene matches. The V gene's germline CDR1 is MNHEY and CDR2 SVGAGI. The CDR3 loop reads CASSTSGRVTDTQYF. CDR3 bases: TGTGCCAGCAGTACTAGCGGGAGGGTCACAGATACGCAGTATTTT.

This chain connects TRBV4-1 to TRBJ1-1, with no clear D. Between the trimmed V and J ends, which lost 3 bases and 5 bases, there was a span of 16 bases. The CDR3 length is 15 residues. Germline loops: CDR1 MGHRA, CDR2 YSYEKL. In DNA form, the CDR3 reads TGCGCCAGCAGCCAGAGTACGACGGGGAGGACTGAAGCTTTCTTT. Amino acids: CASSQSTTGRTEAFF.

The V call is TRBV7-9, the J call TRBJ2-1; D call uncertain. This CDR3 is built from 14 residues. V was clipped by 4 bases and J by 4 bases, with 11 bases between them. CDR1 is SEHNR and CDR2 is FQNEAQ in the germline V gene (reference sequence). DNA for the CDR3: TGTGCCAGCAGCTCCGAGATCGAATACAATGAGCAGTTCTTC. Translating it yields CASSSEIEYNEQFF. The full variable domain, with the rest looked up from reference TRBV7-9 and TRBJ2-1, is DTGVSQNPRHKITKRGQNVTFRCDPISEHNRLYWYRQTLGQGPEFLTYFQNEAQLEKSRLLSDRFSAERPKGSFSTLEIQRTEQGDSAMYLCASSSEIEYNEQFFGPGTRLTVL.

This clone has a single count. This rearrangement joins TRBV7-9 to TRBJ1-2; 9 bases match TRBD1. The germline V gene has CDR1 SEHNR and CDR2 FQNEAQ (reference sequence). V trimming: 3 bases; J trimming: 6 bases; junction bases outside the gene matches: 2. CDR3 size: 13 residues. This CDR3 is CASSLGQGHGYTF. The CDR3 DNA is TGTGCCAGCAGCTTGGGACAGGGCCATGGCTACACCTTC.

In DNA, the CDR3 is TGTGCCAGCAGCGTCGTCAGTGACCAAGAGACCCAGTACTTC. This sequence encodes CASSVVSDQETQYF. The chain links TRBV9 to TRBJ2-5; D not certain. The germline V and J ends were trimmed by 2 bases and 0 bases, with 8 bases remaining between them. This CDR3 is 14 amino acids long. Germline V CDR1 and CDR2: SGDLS, YYNGEE.

The chain carries TRBV6-5 and TRBJ2-1, with 13 bases identical to TRBD2. Germline values: CDR1 MNHEY, CDR2 SVGAGI. This CDR3 comprises 15 residues. After removal of 5 bases from V and 5 bases from J, the junction contained 3 bases not matched to a gene. This CDR3 reads CASSGGTSGNNEQFF. CDR3 nucleotide sequence: TGTGCCAGCAGTGGCGGGACTAGCGGGAACAATGAGCAGTTCTTC.

In the case of this clone: At one boundary the junction diverges from the germline segment, which might be a read error. The rearrangement uses TRBV30 and TRBJ1-1; TRBD1 might be the D (5 bases). CDR1 is GTSNPN, CDR2 SVGIG, per germline (reference sequence). This CDR3 is built from 11 residues. The CDR3 bases are TGTGCCTGGAGGGAACAGGCAACAGGAATCTTT. This translates into CAWREQATGIF.

The chain carries TRBV6-4 and TRBJ1-5, with TRBD1 as a possible D gene (5 bases). Germline CDR1 is MRHNA and CDR2 is SNTAGT. The V and J ends lost 6 bases and 2 bases respectively, with 8 bases between them. CDR3 length equals 13 residues. CDR3 sequence: CASSPTGNQPQHF. The DNA for the CDR3 is TGTGCCAGCAGCCCGACAGGCAATCAGCCCCAGCATTTT.

The genes are TRBV11-2 and TRBJ1-2; tentative D call: TRBD1 (6 bases). This CDR3 has 14 amino acids. V gave up 0 bases and J gave up 14 bases, with 19 bases separating them. CDR1 is SGHAT, CDR2 FQNNGV, per germline. CDR3 protein: CASSLDLGGAYQTF. The CDR3 DNA reads as TGTGCCAGCAGCTTAGATCTGGGGGGGGCCTATCAGACCTTC.

The J gene is TRBJ1-4, the V gene TRBV7-9; D is possibly TRBD1 (6 bases). V dropped 5 bases and J dropped 8 bases, with 15 bases sitting between them. Germline V gives CDR1 SEHNR, CDR2 FQNEAQ (reference sequence). This CDR3 is 14 amino acids long. The DNA for the CDR3 is TGTGCCAGCAGCCCAGGGGCAGGTCTGGAAAAACTGTTTTTT. This encodes CASSPGAGLEKLFF.

This clone was counted once. Written as DNA, the CDR3 is TGCGCCAGCAGCTTGGGGCGACAGGGGGTTGGGGCTAATGAAAAACTGTTTTTT. It is translated as CASSLGRQGVGANEKLFF. This rearrangement joins TRBV5-1 to TRBJ1-4; TRBD1 matches at 9 bases. There are 18 residues in the CDR3. V dropped 0 bases and J dropped 3; count of bases not matched to a gene: 9. Germline CDR1 is SGHRS and CDR2 is YFSETQ.

The CDR3 sequence: CASSLTENEQYF. The CDR3 bases are TGTGCCAGCAGCTTAACAGAGAACGAGCAGTACTTC. The chain carries TRBV7-9 and TRBJ2-7; D not resolved. Trimming cost V 2 bases and J 5 bases, with 7 bases left between them. This CDR3 is 12 amino acids long. Germline lookup yields CDR1 SEHNR and CDR2 FQNEAQ (reference sequence).

V usage is TRBV2 and J usage is TRBJ1-5, with a possible D match to TRBD1 (6 bases). CDR3 length: 14 residues. Trimming shortened V by 8 bases and J by 5 bases, and 16 bases separated the two germline ends. Germline CDR1 and CDR2: SNHLY and FYNNEI. CDR3 nucleotides: TGTGCCAGCCGAACAGGGATGATGCATCAGCCCCAGCATTTT. Residues: CASRTGMMHQPQHF.

The V and J genes are TRBV5-6 and TRBJ2-5; 9 bases match TRBD2. The CDR3 consists of 14 residues. The V gene's germline CDR1 is SGHDT and CDR2 YYEEEE. V was clipped by 2 bases and J by 5 bases; unmatched bases: 4. The CDR3 loop reads CASSFSGSKETQYF. In nucleotides, the CDR3 is TGTGCCAGCAGCTTTAGCGGGAGTAAGGAGACCCAGTACTTC.

The chain carries TRBV11-3 and TRBJ1-1; 7 bases are a match to TRBD1. The CDR3 is made up of 13 amino acids. CDR1 is SGHNT and CDR2 is YENEEA in the germline V gene. The junction had 8 bases not matched to a gene; V was cut back by 5 bases and J by 8 bases. The CDR3, as DNA: TGTGCCAGCAGCGGGACGAGACAGGGAGAAGCTTTCTTT. Translation gives CASSGTRQGEAFF.

The chain has TRBV14 and TRBJ2-7; 7 bases fit TRBD1. The CDR3 runs to 15 residues. Germline V gene lookup returns CDR1 SGHDN and CDR2 FVKESK. After removal of 3 bases from V and 3 bases from J, the junction contained 8 bases not matched to a gene. This CDR3 is CASSHTGVRDYEQYF. In DNA, the CDR3 is TGTGCCAGCAGCCACACAGGGGTAAGAGACTACGAGCAGTACTTC. The full variable domain, with the rest looked up from reference TRBV14 and TRBJ2-7, is EAGVTQFPSHSVIEKGQTVTLRCDPISGHDNLYWYRRVMGKEIKFLLHFVKESKQDESGMPNNRFLAERTGGTYSTLKVQPAELEDSGVYFCASSHTGVRDYEQYFGPGTRLTVT.

The rearrangement uses TRBV27 and TRBJ1-5; TRBD1 aligns across 10 bases. V lost 3 bases to trimming and J lost 7 bases; unmatched junction nucleotides: 6. The germline V gene has CDR1 MNHEY and CDR2 SMNVEV (reference sequence). CDR3 length equals 15 residues. The CDR3 coding sequence is TGTGCCAGCAGTTTCGGGACAGGGGTTGGCCAGCCCCAGCATTTT. Its translation is CASSFGTGVGQPQHF.

This clone was counted a single time. The CDR3 reads CASSLAGETQYF. In DNA form, the CDR3 reads TGCGCCAGCAGCTTGGCAGGGGAGACCCAGTACTTC. The rearrangement uses TRBV5-1 and TRBJ2-5; a weak D match, TRBD1 (5 bases). The V and J ends lost 0 bases and 5 bases respectively, with 5 bases between them. This CDR3 is built from 12 residues. Per the germline V gene, CDR1 is SGHRS and CDR2 is YFSETQ.

On this clone: One junction end disagrees with the germline gene, perhaps due to a read error. V usage is TRBV7-7 and J usage is TRBJ2-5; 7 bases match TRBD2. The CDR3 is 13 residues long. Germline-derived CDR1 and CDR2 are SSHAT and FNYEAQ (reference sequence). The CDR3: CASSRDYQETQYF. The CDR3 coding sequence is TGTGCTAGCAGCCGGGACTATCAAGAGACCCAGTACTTC.